Listed below are T cell receptor beta chains from one sample, sequenced in a study of blood T cells in healthy people across ages. TCRdb passed the 5' RACE reads through MiXCR, listing each CDR3 protein once. The sample shows fewer than 2,000,000 distinct CDR3 sequences, roughly 32% of them seen only once. Sequences were obtained from blood. The receptors originated from a woman in her thirties in good health. Both conserved end residues are part of each CDR3. A D gene is named only where the DNA matches it firmly. Not all rows give a size; the values are once, few, many and, for expanded clones, a class.

V	size	D	J	DNA	CDR3
TRBV20-1	few	NA	TRBJ1-1	TGCAGTGCTAGTTCGGCCGAAAGGGGGGGCTTTGAAGCTTTCTTT	CSASSAERGGFEAFF
TRBV7-2	NA	TRBD2	TRBJ2-1	TGTGCCAGTAGCTTAGCGAGGAGCGGGGGGGATCGCTATGAGCAGTTCTTC	CASSLARSGGDRYEQFF
TRBV20-1	NA	TRBD1	TRBJ1-2	TGCAGTGCCCAAATTCCGGGACAGGGAGCCTTTGGCTACACCTTC	CSAQIPGQGAFGYTF
TRBV6-2/TRBV6-3	NA	NA	TRBJ1-2	TGTGCCAGCAGTTCTATGGGAACTAGTGGCTACACCTTC	CASSSMGTSGYTF
TRBV5-5	once	NA	TRBJ1-1	TGTGCCAGCAGCTTGTCCGCAGCCATGAACACTGAAGCTTTCTTT	CASSLSAAMNTEAFF
TRBV15	NA	NA	TRBJ1-5	TGTGCCACCAGCAGGGAAAATCAGCCCCAGCATTTT	CATSRENQPQHF
TRBV7-3	many	NA	TRBJ2-3	TGTGCCAGCAGCCCCCTCGGGGGTTCCACAGATACGCAGTATTTT	CASSPLGGSTDTQYF
TRBV20-1	NA	NA	TRBJ1-2	TGCAGTGCTAGAGATCCCACACAGACGATGGGTGGCTACACCTTC	CSARDPTQTMGGYTF
TRBV12-3/TRBV12-4	few	NA	TRBJ1-2	TGTGCCAGCAGTGGAATCTCCGGCTACACCTTC	CASSGISGYTF
TRBV20-1	NA	NA	TRBJ2-7	TGCAGTGCTGTGGCGGTAGCGAACGAGCAGTACTTC	CSAVAVANEQYF
TRBV7-9	NA	NA	TRBJ2-1	TGTGCCAGCAGCGAAGGTAACACTGGGGAGCAGTTCTTC	CASSEGNTGEQFF